This TCR beta chain was identified in a study of T-cell memory formation after mild COVID-19. Study as a whole: Across donors, TCR clusters were largely donor specific.

TCRdb independently ran MiXCR on the 5' RACE reads; one entry per CDR3 protein. The data show approximately 150,000 distinct CDR3 sequences, about 6% seen once. The CDR3 is made up of 15 amino acids. Unmatched junction bases numbered 4, after V lost 3 bases and J lost 4 bases. Germline V CDR1 and CDR2: SGHRS, YFSETQ. This clonotype was observed many times. Antigen: not known. The study's findings and limits: Pre-infection memory showed some responding clones, and this suggested that cross-reactive memory joined.

This sequence joins TRBV5-1 and TRBJ2-2, with TRBD1 matching over 9 bases. Sequenced sample: PBMCs or a T cell subset sorted from them (not recorded which). This sequence was found in an adult woman who had mild COVID-19 (a few samples of this study predate the infection). Cell type and time point are not known. The CDR3 here is CASSWGQGGTGELFF. CDR3 nucleotide sequence: TGCGCCAGCAGCTGGGGACAGGGTGGCACCGGGGAGCTGTTTTTT.